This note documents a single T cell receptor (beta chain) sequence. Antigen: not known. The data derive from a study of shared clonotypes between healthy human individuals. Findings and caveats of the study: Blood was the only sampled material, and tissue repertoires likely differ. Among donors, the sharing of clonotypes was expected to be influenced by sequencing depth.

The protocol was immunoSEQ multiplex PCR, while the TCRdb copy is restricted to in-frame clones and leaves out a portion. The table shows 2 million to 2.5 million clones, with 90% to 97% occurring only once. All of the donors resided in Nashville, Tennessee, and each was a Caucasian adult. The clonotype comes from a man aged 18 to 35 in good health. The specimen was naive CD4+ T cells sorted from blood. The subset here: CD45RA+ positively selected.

DNA for the CDR3: TGCGCCAGCAGTGAAAGGGCAGGTCGCAATGAGCAGTTCTTC. Protein product: CASSERAGRNEQFF. The chain joins TRBV10-1 to TRBJ2-1; no clear D. CDR3 size: 14 residues. Trimming left V 3 bases short and J 6 bases short, with 12 bases between. Germline V lookup: CDR1 WNHNN, CDR2 SYGVQD (reference sequence).